The present TCR beta chain was sequenced within a study of blood T cells in healthy people across ages. The V end was cut by 4 bases, the J end by 1 base, with 12 bases between. The CDR3 is 15 residues long. CDR1 is SEHNR, CDR2 FQNEAQ, per germline (reference sequence). Together with a sample-barcoded 5' primer, a J-beta primer mix was included in a second PCR lasting roughly 6 to 12 cycles. TCRdb reprocessed the 5' RACE reads with MiXCR, giving one entry per CDR3 protein. The sample lists about a million distinct CDR3 sequences; 45% to 60% were seen once. The chain recombines TRBV7-9 with TRBJ2-3; D possibly corresponds to TRBD2 (6 bases). Sequenced input: blood. This receptor was obtained from a woman aged 60-75 years in good health. Here the CDR3 DNA reads TGTGCCAGCAGCTCCCGGATAGCGGGCACAGATACGCAGTATTTT. This encodes CASSSRIAGTDTQYF.